Listed below are T cell receptor beta chains from one sample, sequenced in a study of control samples from healthy donors and cancer patients. Measured with immunoSEQ multiplex PCR; TCRdb has only the in-frame clones, and not every one. The sample holds approximately 170,000 clones, almost 90% seen once. The sample taken for sequencing was blood. These receptor sequences come from a woman in her thirties in good health. Each CDR3 is given with its conserved first and last residue. Fields, in order: J gene, clone size, D gene, V gene, CDR3 DNA, CDR3 protein. D genes are given only for firm matches. The size field is filled for only some rows; it gives once, few, many or a size class.

J: TRBJ2-3; size: once; D: -; V: TRBV10-3; DNA: TGTGCCATCAGTGTAGAAGGAACTAGCACAGATACGCAGTATTTT; CDR3: CAISVEGTSTDTQYF
J: TRBJ2-1; size: -; D: TRBD2; V: TRBV5-4; DNA: TGTGCCAGCAGCCGGACTAGCGGGGGGGCTACCTACAATGAGCAGTTCTTC; CDR3: CASSRTSGGATYNEQFF
J: TRBJ2-3; size: -; D: -; V: TRBV3-1/TRBV3-2; DNA: TGTGCCAGCAGCCCCCGGGACTGGCGCACAGATACGCAGTATTTT; CDR3: CASSPRDWRTDTQYF
J: TRBJ1-6; size: -; D: -; V: TRBV19; DNA: TGTGCCAGCGGGACTGCAGAACGAAATTCACCCCTCCACTTT; CDR3: CASGTAERNSPLHF
J: TRBJ2-7; size: -; D: -; V: TRBV4-1; DNA: TGCGCCAGCAGCCAAGGGACGGTGAGCTCCTACGAGCAGTACTTC; CDR3: CASSQGTVSSYEQYF
J: TRBJ1-4; size: once; D: TRBD1; V: TRBV9; DNA: TGTGCCAGCAGCGTAGGAGGGGGCGATCCAGGAAAACTGTTTTTT; CDR3: CASSVGGGDPGKLFF
J: TRBJ1-2; size: -; D: TRBD1; V: TRBV5-1; DNA: TGCGCCAGCAGCTCAGGGGACAGGGCCCCAGCTAACTATGGCTACACCTTC; CDR3: CASSSGDRAPANYGYTF
J: TRBJ1-2; size: -; D: -; V: TRBV6-5; DNA: TGTGCCAGCAGCGCCTCCCAGGGGACGTATGGCTACACCTTC; CDR3: CASSASQGTYGYTF
J: TRBJ2-1; size: -; D: TRBD2; V: TRBV29-1; DNA: TGCAGCGTTGAATGGGGACTAGCGGGAGCTATCAATGAGCAGTTCTTC; CDR3: CSVEWGLAGAINEQFF
J: TRBJ1-2; size: -; D: -; V: TRBV4-2; DNA: TGTGCCAGCAGCCAAGATGTAAGGCTTGGCTACACCTTC; CDR3: CASSQDVRLGYTF
J: TRBJ1-4; size: once; D: -; V: TRBV2; DNA: TGTGCCAGCACCCTTCGTTGGGGTACTGAAAAACTGTTTTTT; CDR3: CASTLRWGTEKLFF
J: TRBJ1-2; size: -; D: -; V: TRBV7-9; DNA: TGTGCCAGCAGCCCAATAGGGGTCAGCTATGGCTACACCTTC; CDR3: CASSPIGVSYGYTF
J: TRBJ2-1; size: -; D: TRBD2; V: TRBV3-1/TRBV3-2; DNA: TGTGCCAGCAGCCAAGATCGTCTAGCGGGTTACAATGAGCAGTTCTTC; CDR3: CASSQDRLAGYNEQFF
J: TRBJ2-5; size: -; D: TRBD1; V: TRBV28; DNA: TGTGCCAGTAAGATGGGACAGAAGGAGACCCAGTACTTC; CDR3: CASKMGQKETQYF
J: TRBJ2-2; size: -; D: -; V: TRBV4-2; DNA: TGTGCCAGCAGCCAAGATAAGGGGGGGGCGGCCACCGGGGAGCTGTTTTTT; CDR3: CASSQDKGGAATGELFF
J: TRBJ1-2; size: -; D: -; V: TRBV24-1; DNA: TGTGCCACCAGTGATTTCCCATACAAAGGCTACACCTTC; CDR3: CATSDFPYKGYTF
J: TRBJ1-3; size: once; D: -; V: TRBV21-1; DNA: TGTGCCAGCAGCAAACTTATCCGCCGACACACCATATATTTT; CDR3: CASSKLIRRHTIYF
J: TRBJ2-5; size: -; D: -; V: TRBV6-4; DNA: TGTGCCAGCAGTGTGGAGGGAGGTCAAGAGACCCAGTACTTC; CDR3: CASSVEGGQETQYF
J: TRBJ2-7; size: once; D: TRBD2; V: TRBV6-5; DNA: TGTGCCAGCAGCCATAGCGGGAGGTATACCTACGAGCAGTACTTC; CDR3: CASSHSGRYTYEQYF
J: TRBJ2-5; size: -; D: TRBD2; V: TRBV5-8; DNA: TGTGCCAGCAGCAGACGCATAGCGGGAGGGGAGACCCAGTACTTC; CDR3: CASSRRIAGGETQYF
J: TRBJ2-7; size: once; D: -; V: TRBV6-5; DNA: TGTGCCAGCAGTTACTCGAAGTCAGGAACCTACGAGCAGTACTTC; CDR3: CASSYSKSGTYEQYF
J: TRBJ2-5; size: -; D: -; V: TRBV3-1/TRBV3-2; DNA: TGTGCCAGCAGCCAAGAATTTGTCTTGGGGGCAGGAGCACAAGAGACCCAGTACTTC; CDR3: CASSQEFVLGAGAQETQYF
J: TRBJ2-3; size: -; D: -; V: TRBV29-1; DNA: TGCAGCGCGGACCTACAGGGTAAAGGCACAGATACGCAGTATTTT; CDR3: CSADLQGKGTDTQYF
J: TRBJ2-2; size: -; D: TRBD2; V: TRBV7-8; DNA: TGTGCCAGCAGCTTAGGAGCGGGACCCGCCGGGGAGCTGTTTTTT; CDR3: CASSLGAGPAGELFF
J: TRBJ1-1; size: -; D: -; V: TRBV6-5; DNA: TGTGCCAGCCGAGGGGTGAACACTGAAGCTTTCTTT; CDR3: CASRGVNTEAFF
J: TRBJ2-3; size: -; D: TRBD1; V: TRBV7-8; DNA: TGTGCCAGCAGCTACCGGACAGGGGTTGTGGCAGATACGCAGTATTTT; CDR3: CASSYRTGVVADTQYF
J: TRBJ2-3; size: -; D: -; V: TRBV30; DNA: TGTGCCTGGAGTGGCCCCCGGGGGCGCGGGCTCGATACGCAGTATTTT; CDR3: CAWSGPRGRGLDTQYF
J: TRBJ1-2; size: -; D: -; V: TRBV7-6; DNA: TGTGCCAGCAGCCCAAGGGGTGGTGGCTACACCTTC; CDR3: CASSPRGGGYTF
J: TRBJ2-3; size: -; D: -; V: TRBV4-2; DNA: TGTGCCAGCAGCCAAGAACTGGGAAGGGGGGATACGCAGTATTTT; CDR3: CASSQELGRGDTQYF